A selection of T cell receptor beta chains follows, all from one sample in a study of blood T cell repertoires in COVID-19. Generated by immunoSEQ multiplex PCR, the TCRdb table keeps only in-frame clones and is missing some. Here the sample spans more than 200,000 clones, about 88% being singletons. Sequenced input: peripheral blood. These receptors were obtained from a woman aged 55 to 70 with COVID-19, enrolled during active disease. CDR3s include the opening cysteine and the closing phenylalanine or tryptophan. The order of the fields is D gene, J gene, clone size, V gene, CDR3 DNA, CDR3 protein. The D gene is left open where the match is weak. Where a row states a size, it is once, few, many or the class of an expanded clone; other rows omit it.

D gene: TRBD2; J gene: TRBJ2-3; clone size: .; V gene: TRBV4-3; CDR3 DNA: TGCGCCAGCAGCCAGGGACTAGCGGGATCGACTAGCACAGATACGCAGTATTTT; CDR3 protein: CASSQGLAGSTSTDTQYF
D gene: .; J gene: TRBJ2-7; clone size: .; V gene: TRBV6-2/TRBV6-3; CDR3 DNA: TGTGCCAGCAGTTACATGAGACTTGGAATCTCTGAGCAGTACTTC; CDR3 protein: CASSYMRLGISEQYF
D gene: TRBD2; J gene: TRBJ2-3; clone size: .; V gene: TRBV29-1; CDR3 DNA: TGCAGCGTTGAACCCGGGGGGGCTAGCGGATATACGCAGTATTTT; CDR3 protein: CSVEPGGASGYTQYF
D gene: .; J gene: TRBJ2-7; clone size: .; V gene: TRBV5-5; CDR3 DNA: TGTGCCAGCAGCTTGGGAGTCGTAGCCTACGAGCAGTACTTC; CDR3 protein: CASSLGVVAYEQYF
D gene: TRBD2; J gene: TRBJ2-3; clone size: .; V gene: TRBV10-3; CDR3 DNA: TGTGCCATCAGTGGTTCCATGGGGGGGACTAGCACAGATACGCAGTATTTT; CDR3 protein: CAISGSMGGTSTDTQYF
D gene: TRBD2; J gene: TRBJ2-7; clone size: .; V gene: TRBV4-1; CDR3 DNA: TGCGCCAGCAGCCAAACGACTAGCGCCTCCTACGAGCAGTACTTC; CDR3 protein: CASSQTTSASYEQYF
D gene: .; J gene: TRBJ2-1; clone size: .; V gene: TRBV5-4; CDR3 DNA: TGTGCCAGCAGCTTGGAGCAGGGTCACAATGAGCAGTTCTTC; CDR3 protein: CASSLEQGHNEQFF
D gene: .; J gene: TRBJ2-2; clone size: .; V gene: TRBV7-9; CDR3 DNA: TGTGCCAGCAGCCCCATGGGTCACCGGGACACCGGGGAGCTGTTTTTT; CDR3 protein: CASSPMGHRDTGELFF
D gene: .; J gene: TRBJ1-5; clone size: .; V gene: TRBV24-1; CDR3 DNA: TGTGCCACCAGTGATCCTCTGTCGGGGAATCAGCCCCAGCATTTT; CDR3 protein: CATSDPLSGNQPQHF
D gene: TRBD1; J gene: TRBJ1-2; clone size: .; V gene: TRBV19; CDR3 DNA: TGTGCCAGTAACGAAGGCGGGACAGGGGCGAACTATGGCTACACCTTC; CDR3 protein: CASNEGGTGANYGYTF
D gene: .; J gene: TRBJ2-5; clone size: .; V gene: TRBV29-1; CDR3 DNA: TGCAGCGTTCTAAGCCTCAATAACAGAAAACAAGAGACCCAGTACTTC; CDR3 protein: CSVLSLNNRKQETQYF
D gene: .; J gene: TRBJ1-5; clone size: .; V gene: TRBV28; CDR3 DNA: TGTGCCAGCAGTTTATCGTCCAGATCCTATCAGCCCCAGCATTTT; CDR3 protein: CASSLSSRSYQPQHF
D gene: .; J gene: TRBJ2-6; clone size: .; V gene: TRBV6-1; CDR3 DNA: TGTGCCAGCAGTGAAGCACCAGCGGGCCTCTCTGGGGCCAACGTCCTGACTTTC; CDR3 protein: CASSEAPAGLSGANVLTF
D gene: .; J gene: TRBJ2-7; clone size: .; V gene: TRBV11-2; CDR3 DNA: TGTGCCAGCAGCTTAGTGATACGCGGCGAGCAGTACTTC; CDR3 protein: CASSLVIRGEQYF
D gene: TRBD2; J gene: TRBJ2-5; clone size: .; V gene: TRBV11-2; CDR3 DNA: TGTGCCAGCAGCTTGGTGGGAGGGATGGGAGAGACCCAGTACTTC; CDR3 protein: CASSLVGGMGETQYF
D gene: TRBD1; J gene: TRBJ1-4; clone size: .; V gene: TRBV18; CDR3 DNA: TGTGCCAGCTCGCGGACAGGGTCTGAAAAACTGTTTTTT; CDR3 protein: CASSRTGSEKLFF
D gene: TRBD1; J gene: TRBJ1-4; clone size: .; V gene: TRBV5-4; CDR3 DNA: TGTGCCAGCAGTACGGACAGGTCCACTATCGGCGGTTCTGAAAAACTGTTTTTT; CDR3 protein: CASSTDRSTIGGSEKLFF
D gene: .; J gene: TRBJ2-3; clone size: .; V gene: TRBV7-9; CDR3 DNA: TGTGCCAGCAGCTTAGCGCTCGGGGGAACTAGCACAGATACGCAGTATTTT; CDR3 protein: CASSLALGGTSTDTQYF
D gene: TRBD1; J gene: TRBJ2-3; clone size: .; V gene: TRBV4-1; CDR3 DNA: TGCGCCAGCTCGGACAGGGGGCGCCCAGATACGCAGTATTTT; CDR3 protein: CASSDRGRPDTQYF
D gene: TRBD1; J gene: TRBJ1-5; clone size: .; V gene: TRBV6-5; CDR3 DNA: TGTGCCAGCAGACAGGGGCGAAGACAGCCCCAGCATTTT; CDR3 protein: CASRQGRRQPQHF
D gene: .; J gene: TRBJ1-6; clone size: .; V gene: TRBV7-2; CDR3 DNA: TGTGCCAGCAGCCCCGATAATTCACCCCTCCACTTT; CDR3 protein: CASSPDNSPLHF
D gene: .; J gene: TRBJ1-3; clone size: .; V gene: TRBV6-6; CDR3 DNA: TGTGCCAGCAGCCGGGACATGGGACGCACCATATATTTT; CDR3 protein: CASSRDMGRTIYF
D gene: .; J gene: TRBJ1-3; clone size: .; V gene: TRBV3-1/TRBV3-2; CDR3 DNA: TGTGCCAGCAGCCCGGGGGGTAACACCATATATTTT; CDR3 protein: CASSPGGNTIYF
D gene: .; J gene: TRBJ1-2; clone size: .; V gene: TRBV7-2; CDR3 DNA: TGTGCCAGCAGCCCCCGCAGGGGCGGCTACACCTTC; CDR3 protein: CASSPRRGGYTF
D gene: .; J gene: TRBJ2-5; clone size: .; V gene: TRBV5-6; CDR3 DNA: TGTGCCAGCAGCTTGGTCGCTGGAGGGACCCAGTACTTC; CDR3 protein: CASSLVAGGTQYF
D gene: .; J gene: TRBJ1-2; clone size: .; V gene: TRBV6-5; CDR3 DNA: TGTGCCAGCACCATCTCAGGGGCGGGCGGCTACACCTTC; CDR3 protein: CASTISGAGGYTF
D gene: .; J gene: TRBJ1-5; clone size: .; V gene: TRBV6-2/TRBV6-3; CDR3 DNA: TGTGCCAGCAGTTATCCAGGGGCGAGAAATCAGCCCCAGCATTTT; CDR3 protein: CASSYPGARNQPQHF
D gene: TRBD2; J gene: TRBJ2-1; clone size: .; V gene: TRBV7-3; CDR3 DNA: TGTGCCAGCAGCTCAACTAGCGGGGGCTACAATGAGCAGTTCTTC; CDR3 protein: CASSSTSGGYNEQFF
D gene: .; J gene: TRBJ2-7; clone size: .; V gene: TRBV28; CDR3 DNA: TGTGCCAGCAGTTTACAGCGGGGAGGGGGCTACGAGCAGTACTTC; CDR3 protein: CASSLQRGGGYEQYF
D gene: .; J gene: TRBJ2-7; clone size: few; V gene: TRBV18; CDR3 DNA: TGTGCCAGCTCACCGTCGACTCCCACCTACGAGCAGTACTTC; CDR3 protein: CASSPSTPTYEQYF
D gene: .; J gene: TRBJ1-4; clone size: once; V gene: TRBV19; CDR3 DNA: TGTGCCAGTAGTATAGGTCCCCTCGGGGAAAAACTGTTTTTT; CDR3 protein: CASSIGPLGEKLFF
D gene: TRBD1; J gene: TRBJ2-2; clone size: .; V gene: TRBV19; CDR3 DNA: TGTGCCAGTAGTATAGTAGGGGGCGCGAACACCGGGGAGCTGTTTTTT; CDR3 protein: CASSIVGGANTGELFF
D gene: .; J gene: TRBJ1-5; clone size: .; V gene: TRBV12-3/TRBV12-4; CDR3 DNA: TGTGCCAGCAGTCGACAGGTGGATCAGCCCCAGCATTTT; CDR3 protein: CASSRQVDQPQHF
D gene: .; J gene: TRBJ2-3; clone size: .; V gene: TRBV9; CDR3 DNA: TGTGCCAGCAGCGGCCGTGCAGGGCCAGATACGCAGTATTTT; CDR3 protein: CASSGRAGPDTQYF
D gene: .; J gene: TRBJ2-7; clone size: .; V gene: TRBV20-1; CDR3 DNA: TGCAGTGCTAGTTTCCCGGGAGACTACGAGCAGTACTTC; CDR3 protein: CSASFPGDYEQYF
D gene: TRBD1; J gene: TRBJ2-5; clone size: .; V gene: TRBV24-1; CDR3 DNA: TGTGCCACGGGACAGGGTGCTCGAGAGACCCAGTACTTC; CDR3 protein: CATGQGARETQYF
D gene: TRBD1; J gene: TRBJ2-2; clone size: .; V gene: TRBV5-6; CDR3 DNA: TGTGCCAGCAGCTTCGACAGGGGATGGGCCACCGGGGAGCTGTTTTTT; CDR3 protein: CASSFDRGWATGELFF
D gene: TRBD1; J gene: TRBJ1-2; clone size: few; V gene: TRBV7-9; CDR3 DNA: TGTGCCAGCAGGCGCGACAGGGGGAAAGGGAGTTATGGCTACACCTTC; CDR3 protein: CASRRDRGKGSYGYTF
D gene: .; J gene: TRBJ2-2; clone size: .; V gene: TRBV9; CDR3 DNA: TGTGCCAGCAGCTTCGGGAACACCGGGGAGCTGTTTTTT; CDR3 protein: CASSFGNTGELFF
D gene: TRBD2; J gene: TRBJ2-7; clone size: few; V gene: TRBV25-1; CDR3 DNA: TGTGCCAGCAGTGGGTATAGCGGGAGTGCGACCGAGCAGTACTTC; CDR3 protein: CASSGYSGSATEQYF
D gene: TRBD1; J gene: TRBJ2-7; clone size: .; V gene: TRBV5-4; CDR3 DNA: TGTGCCAGCAGCGCACAGGGGTTCACCTACGAGCAGTACTTC; CDR3 protein: CASSAQGFTYEQYF
D gene: TRBD2; J gene: TRBJ2-2; clone size: once; V gene: TRBV7-6; CDR3 DNA: TGTGCCAGCAGCTTGGGGACTAGCGGGGGCGGGGAGCTGTTTTTT; CDR3 protein: CASSLGTSGGGELFF
D gene: .; J gene: TRBJ2-3; clone size: .; V gene: TRBV6-6; CDR3 DNA: TGTGCCAGCAGTTACCGCGACATGAACTCGGATACGCAGTATTTT; CDR3 protein: CASSYRDMNSDTQYF
D gene: .; J gene: TRBJ1-6; clone size: .; V gene: TRBV27; CDR3 DNA: TGTGCCAGCAGTTTAGACACCTGGAATTCACCCCTCCACTTT; CDR3 protein: CASSLDTWNSPLHF
D gene: TRBD1; J gene: TRBJ1-4; clone size: few; V gene: TRBV9; CDR3 DNA: TGTGCCAGCAGCTTCAGCTCAGGGGGCTATGAAAAACTGTTTTTT; CDR3 protein: CASSFSSGGYEKLFF
D gene: .; J gene: TRBJ2-3; clone size: .; V gene: TRBV29-1; CDR3 DNA: TGCAGCGCCGAGTGGAGGGCGGATACGCAGTATTTT; CDR3 protein: CSAEWRADTQYF
D gene: TRBD2; J gene: TRBJ2-3; clone size: .; V gene: TRBV13; CDR3 DNA: TGTGCCAGCAGCCAAGGTGCGGGAGTCACAGATACGCAGTATTTT; CDR3 protein: CASSQGAGVTDTQYF
D gene: TRBD1; J gene: TRBJ1-1; clone size: .; V gene: TRBV6-6; CDR3 DNA: TGTGCCAGCAGACCGCCGAGGACAGGGGGGAACACTGAAGCTTTCTTT; CDR3 protein: CASRPPRTGGNTEAFF
D gene: TRBD1; J gene: TRBJ1-1; clone size: .; V gene: TRBV28; CDR3 DNA: TGTGCCAGCAGACGGACAGGGGGCAGGGGAGCTTTCTTT; CDR3 protein: CASRRTGGRGAFF
D gene: TRBD1; J gene: TRBJ1-3; clone size: .; V gene: TRBV9; CDR3 DNA: TGTGCCAGCAGCGCCGACTGGACAGGGACTGGAAACACCATATATTTT; CDR3 protein: CASSADWTGTGNTIYF
D gene: TRBD1; J gene: TRBJ2-7; clone size: .; V gene: TRBV6-6; CDR3 DNA: TGTGCCAGCGCGCGACAGGGGATCAACGAGCAGTACTTC; CDR3 protein: CASARQGINEQYF
D gene: .; J gene: TRBJ1-5; clone size: .; V gene: TRBV28; CDR3 DNA: TGTGCCAGCAGGGTAACACCGACAGGGCCCCAGCATTTT; CDR3 protein: CASRVTPTGPQHF
D gene: .; J gene: TRBJ1-1; clone size: .; V gene: TRBV6-1; CDR3 DNA: TGTGCCAGCAGTGAATCCCGTGGGGGGAGGAACACTGAAGCTTTCTTT; CDR3 protein: CASSESRGGRNTEAFF
D gene: TRBD2; J gene: TRBJ2-2; clone size: once; V gene: TRBV5-4; CDR3 DNA: TGTGCCAGCAGCTTGGGACTAGCGGGAGGTAATCCGAACCCAGGCGGGGAGCTGTTTTTT; CDR3 protein: CASSLGLAGGNPNPGGELFF
D gene: TRBD1; J gene: TRBJ2-1; clone size: .; V gene: TRBV6-2/TRBV6-3; CDR3 DNA: TGTGCCAGCAGCCAGTTCGGGACAGGGGAGTATGAGCAGTTCTTC; CDR3 protein: CASSQFGTGEYEQFF
D gene: .; J gene: TRBJ1-6; clone size: .; V gene: TRBV9; CDR3 DNA: TGTGCCAGCACCGGGGATCTAACATCTTCACCCCTCCACTTT; CDR3 protein: CASTGDLTSSPLHF
D gene: TRBD2; J gene: TRBJ2-5; clone size: .; V gene: TRBV7-6; CDR3 DNA: TGTGCCAGCAGCTTATTATCGGGGGGAGCACAAGAGACCCAGTACTTC; CDR3 protein: CASSLLSGGAQETQYF
D gene: TRBD2; J gene: TRBJ2-3; clone size: .; V gene: TRBV7-3; CDR3 DNA: TGTGCCAGCAGCTTGTTCGGGACTAGCGGGGCTAGCACAGATACGCAGTATTTT; CDR3 protein: CASSLFGTSGASTDTQYF
D gene: .; J gene: TRBJ2-5; clone size: .; V gene: TRBV7-2; CDR3 DNA: TGTGCCAGCAGCTTGGGACATAAAGAGACCCAGTACTTC; CDR3 protein: CASSLGHKETQYF
D gene: TRBD2; J gene: TRBJ2-3; clone size: once; V gene: TRBV9; CDR3 DNA: TGTGCCAGCACCATAGGGCTAGCGGGAGTTGGTACGCAGTATTTT; CDR3 protein: CASTIGLAGVGTQYF